This T cell receptor beta chain was recovered during a study of regulatory T cells in long-lasting Graves disease. The sample's time point: persistent/refractory GD, antithyroid drugs over 5 years with positive TRAb. Following extraction of RNA from PBMCs, that RNA was used to make the TCR library. The CDR3 runs to 20 residues. Germline V gene data show CDR1 as ENHRY and CDR2 as SYGVKD. After removal of 0 bases from V and 1 base from J, the junction contained 17 bases not matched to a gene. Turning to this clonotype: What it binds is not known.

Study outcomes and limitations: Those with persistent Graves' had less TCR diversity than newly diagnosed patients.

HTBI primers from iRepertoire and Arm-PCR of CDR3 regions yielded the TCR beta libraries. In TCRdb, the multiplex PCR reads were re-called with MiXCR into one record per CDR3 protein. The table has more than 650,000 distinct CDR3 sequences, about 32% seen once. The specimen was peripheral blood mononuclear cells (PBMCs), collected when the disease was refractory, from a patient treated with antithyroid drugs. The J gene is TRBJ1-2, the V gene TRBV10-3; 7 nucleotides agree with TRBD1. The source is a female donor with Graves disease. CDR3 nucleotide sequence: TGTGCCATCAGTGAGTCGATCGTCCTAGTAAGACAGGGCAGTAACTATGGCTACACCTTC. Amino acid sequence: CAISESIVLVRQGSNYGYTF.